This entry features one T cell receptor beta chain sequence. Its cognate antigen has yet to be identified. Base qualities are not provided; no much larger clone lies one nucleotide away. Whole blood was collected in K2EDTA tubes by collaborating institutions according to the institutions' own protocols. For TCRbeta analysis, collaborators shipped samples in one of three forms: frozen whole blood, isolated PBMCs, or DNA extracted from either of those sample types. The sample comes from a study of blood T cell repertoires in COVID-19 (dated by TCRdb to the early 2020s). General notes on the study: Samples from collaborators originated in the United States, Italy and Spain and spanned both the acute and convalescent phases of COVID-19. The repertoires were released in a freely available public database meant as a resource for research on the immune response to SARS-CoV-2. The prospective study material was composed of cDNA or gDNA derived from T cells, B-cell-depleted T cells, or PBMCs. Where available, HLA class I and class II types were taken from metadata supplied by the sample provider and were not determined by assay-based typing. Subjects who had been exposed to COVID-19, were actively infected with it, or had recovered from it provided the deeply sampled blood TCRbeta repertoires that made up the dataset. A de-identified subject ID, COVID-19 status, age in years and sex were almost always included in the sample metadata. Samples were obtained from the ongoing ImmuneRACE study (first 160 participants) and from about 1,300 subjects provided by 6 global collaborators. Overall study outcomes, separate from this receptor: How much clinical and demographic metadata was included differed by source and by participant, and the metadata was provided uncurated.

The CDR3 numbers 16 residues from cysteine through phenylalanine. Only CDR3 DNA is held: 48 bases, read in frame from base 1. The germline V gene yields SGHVS for CDR1 and FQNEAQ for CDR2. From V the trimming removes 1 base and from J it removes 1 base, while the gene matches leave 1 base of the junction unaccounted for. TCRbeta CDR3 regions were amplified from genomic DNA by means of the immunoSEQ Assay, a bias-controlled multiplex PCR. The original pipeline was this. Nucleated cell counts per sample were estimated from amplification of reference gene primers within the assay. To quantify the absolute abundance of each unique TCRbeta CDR3 rearrangement, sequence reads were collapsed and filtered. For each sample, productive Simpson clonality was calculated by taking the square root of Simpson's diversity index across productive rearrangements. Entries here come from immuneACCESS through TCRdb and include only in-frame sequences with V and J called. Some clones fail to appear in such tables; in the studies checked, an unresolved V gene covers under half of the shortfall, and the cause of the remainder is unknown. That table is the source of V, J and clone size, and D and trimming were worked out from the DNA. The sample yields about 240,000 clones; approximately 83% were counted once. Roughly 9.6% of the sample is taken by the ten largest.

The TCR sequence derives from a woman aged 80 or over with acute or convalescent COVID-19. Sequencing was carried out using peripheral blood. The sequence is built from TRBV7-8 and TRBJ2-2; 9 of the junction bases match TRBD1. The CDR3: CASSLVDRGNTGELFF. The bases read TGTGCCAGCAGCTTAGTGGACAGGGGGAACACCGGGGAGCTGTTTTTT.